A selection of T cell receptor beta chains follows, all from one sample in a study of shared clonotypes between healthy human individuals. TCRdb's copy holds only in-frame clones and misses some; the assay was immunoSEQ multiplex PCR. The data show just over 2,000,000 clones, about 95% seen once. Sequenced sample: naive CD4+ T cells sorted from blood. These receptor sequences come from a man aged 18 to 30 in good health. The CDR3 runs from the conserved cysteine through the conserved F or W. The D gene is left open where the match is weak. Only part of the rows carry a size: once, few, many, or a class if the clone is expanded.

>.|TRBJ1-1|TRBV7-2|.
CASSSTGNTEAFF
TGTGCCAGCAGCTCGACAGGTAACACTGAAGCTTTCTTT
>TRBD1|TRBJ1-5|TRBV6-1|.
CASSGQGKIQPQHF
TGTGCCAGCAGTGGACAGGGAAAGATTCAGCCCCAGCATTTT
>.|TRBJ1-2|TRBV27|once
CASSLSRGSYGYTF
TGTGCCAGCAGTTTGTCCAGGGGTAGCTATGGCTACACCTTC
>TRBD2|TRBJ2-5|TRBV7-2|.
CASSSRTSGSSETQYF
TGTGCCAGCAGCTCTAGGACTAGCGGGAGCTCGGAGACCCAGTACTTC
>TRBD2|TRBJ2-1|TRBV11-2|.
CASSFSGGGDEQFF
TGTGCCAGCAGCTTTAGCGGGGGAGGGGATGAGCAGTTCTTC
>TRBD1|TRBJ1-4|TRBV25-1|.
CASSESGQGGEKLFF
TGTGCCAGCAGTGAGTCGGGACAGGGTGGAGAAAAACTGTTTTTT
>.|TRBJ2-1|TRBV7-9|.
CASSQQALYNEQFF
TGTGCCAGCAGCCAGCAAGCTCTTTACAATGAGCAGTTCTTC
>.|TRBJ1-3|TRBV4-2|.
CASSLVAGGSGNTIYF
TGTGCCAGCAGCTTGGTGGCGGGGGGCTCTGGAAACACCATATATTTT
>TRBD1|TRBJ1-2|TRBV6-1|.
CASRVTGLYGYTF
TGTGCCAGCAGAGTGACAGGGCTCTATGGCTACACCTTC
>.|TRBJ2-6|TRBV4-3|.
CASSHEGVISGANVLTF
TGCGCCAGCAGCCATGAGGGGGTGATCTCTGGGGCCAACGTCCTGACTTTC
>.|TRBJ1-5|TRBV4-1|once
CASSQEGRGEAQPQHF
TGCGCCAGCAGCCAAGAAGGCAGGGGCGAGGCCCAGCCCCAGCATTTT
>TRBD2|TRBJ2-5|TRBV7-2|.
CASSTGLAGQETQYF
TGTGCCAGCAGCACAGGACTAGCGGGGCAAGAGACCCAGTACTTC
>.|TRBJ2-2|TRBV5-1|.
CASSDDRYSGELFF
TGCGCCAGCAGCGACGACAGGTACTCCGGGGAGCTGTTTTTT
>TRBD1|TRBJ2-7|TRBV2|.
CASTGRQGTYEQYF
TGTGCCAGCACAGGTCGACAGGGGACCTACGAGCAGTACTTC
>.|TRBJ2-2|TRBV9|.
CASSVTGLANTGELFF
TGTGCCAGCAGCGTAACAGGTCTGGCGAACACCGGGGAGCTGTTTTTT
>.|TRBJ2-3|TRBV5-6|.
CASSSWFLRGATQYF
TGTGCCAGCAGCTCTTGGTTTCTTCGGGGCGCTACGCAGTATTTT
>.|TRBJ2-7|TRBV11-2|.
CASSFGRAGPYEQYF
TGTGCCAGCAGCTTTGGTAGGGCAGGCCCCTACGAGCAGTACTTC